One and the same sample provided the 23 T cell receptor beta chains below, sequenced in a study of beta chain features in type 1 diabetes. Sequencing targeted expressed TCRB transcripts, as all isolated RNA had been reverse transcribed. Method: immunoSEQ multiplex PCR; TCRdb's copy keeps in-frame clones and lacks some. The top ten hold 0.55% to 0.75% of the sample, which has some 150,000 clones, 9% to 10% seen once. Sequencing was performed on central memory CD4+ T cells from blood. The receptor source for this set is a woman aged 40 to 49 in good health.

Only a few counts were recorded for this clone. The CDR3 coding sequence is TGTGCCAGCAGCCAAAGGACTAGCGGGGATTTCAGGTCCTACGAGCAGTACTTC. This encodes CASSQRTSGDFRSYEQYF. The chain recombines TRBV7-2 with TRBJ2-7; 12 nucleotides match TRBD2. The trim removed 5 bases at V and 1 base at J, leaving 12 bases unmatched. The CDR3 length is 18 residues. Germline-derived CDR1 and CDR2 are SGHTA and FQGNSA.

The gene calls are TRBV25-1 and TRBJ2-2; 7 nucleotides agree with TRBD1. The CDR3 has 16 amino acids. Germline V gives CDR1 MGHDK, CDR2 SYGVNS. J was trimmed by 1 base and V by 4 bases; bases with no gene match: 6. CDR3 in DNA: TGTGCCAGCAGTGGGGCCGGGACAGTGAACACCGGGGAGCTGTTTTTT. It yields the protein CASSGAGTVNTGELFF. The full variable domain, with the rest looked up from reference TRBV25-1 and TRBJ2-2, is EADIYQTPRYLVIGTGKKITLECSQTMGHDKMYWYQQDPGMELHLIHYSYGVNSTEKGDLSSESTVSRIRTEHFPLTLESARPSHTSQYLCASSGAGTVNTGELFFGEGSRLTVL.

The chain uses TRBV12-1 and TRBJ1-6; the table gives TRBD1 as D, unverified against the DNA. TRBV12-1 is a recognized pseudogene. The CDR3 has 18 amino acids. The CDR3 DNA sequence: TGTGCCAGCAGGTTCTCCGGCCAGAGGGGGCCCTATAATTCACCCCTCCACTTT. This translates into CASRFSGQRGPYNSPLHF.

This clone has a handful of counts. The V call is TRBV19, the J call TRBJ1-2; D gene uncertain. The V gene's germline CDR1 is LNHDA and CDR2 SQIVND (reference sequence). V was clipped by 9 bases and J by 3 bases, with 11 bases between them. The CDR3 covers 12 residues. The CDR3 nucleotides are TGTGCCAGCCGGGATTTCGACTATGGCTACACCTTC. It codes for CASRDFDYGYTF.

This clone appeared a few times. CDR3 residues: CASSTGPGTGVEKLFF. CDR3 DNA sequence: TGTGCCAGCAGCACTGGACCCGGGACAGGGGTGGAAAAACTGTTTTTT. The chain carries TRBV5-4 and TRBJ1-4; 10 nucleotides match TRBD1. The CDR3 is made up of 16 amino acids. J gave up 8 bases and V 4 bases, and 11 bases lay outside the gene matches. Germline V gene data show CDR1 as SGHNT and CDR2 as YYREEE (reference sequence).

Only a few counts were recorded for this clone. Other nucleotide sequences from this sample produce the same CDR3. The genes are TRBV11-2 and TRBJ2-1, with TRBD2 identical over 9 bases. The CDR3 covers 17 residues. The trim removed 1 base at V and 0 bases at J, leaving 4 bases unmatched. The germline V gene encodes CDR1 SGHAT and CDR2 FQNNGV. CDR3 sequence: CASSLGAGGPSYNEQFF. The CDR3 DNA is TGTGCCAGCAGCTTAGGAGCGGGGGGTCCCTCCTACAATGAGCAGTTCTTC.

This chain joins TRBV7-7 and TRBJ2-1, with TRBD2 matching over 9 bases. The CDR3 extends over 15 amino acids. Trimming cost V 0 bases and J 7 bases; bases outside gene matches: 4. The germline V gene has CDR1 SSHAT and CDR2 FNYEAQ (reference sequence). CDR3 DNA sequence: TGTGCCAGCAGCTTAGCGGGCGGGGGGGCGAATGAGCAGTTCTTC. Its translation: CASSLAGGGANEQFF.

The chain recombines TRBV18 with TRBJ1-5; D ambiguous. Germline CDR1 reads KGHSH; CDR2 reads LQKENI. V was trimmed by 3 bases and J by 5 bases, leaving 20 bases between them. CDR3 length equals 17 residues. CDR3 DNA sequence: TGTGCCAGCTCACCTTCGTCCCCGGTAGCGAGCCATCAGCCCCAGCATTTT. Translation gives CASSPSSPVASHQPQHF.

The sample holds many counts of this clone. In DNA, the CDR3 is TGTGCCAGCAGCTTGGGACCTCTAGGCCTCGGCACCTTC. Translation: CASSLGPLGLGTF. This chain connects TRBV5-6 to TRBJ1-2; D is uncertain. The CDR3 is 13 residues long. Germline values: CDR1 SGHDT, CDR2 YYEEEE. The ends were cut back, 0 bases at V and 13 bases at J, with 16 bases in the middle.

This clone has only a few counts. The chain combines TRBV19 with TRBJ2-7, with D maybe TRBD2 (5 bases). Germline assignment: CDR1 LNHDA and CDR2 SQIVND (reference sequence). Trimming removed 6 bases from V and 1 base from J, with 16 bases in between. The CDR3 is 15 amino acids. The CDR3 DNA reads TGTGCCAGTAGAAAGGAGACGGGGTCGTCCTACGAGCAGTACTTC. Translated, it gives CASRKETGSSYEQYF.

In its sample, this clone was seen once. The chain combines TRBV29-1 with TRBJ1-4, with D maybe TRBD1 (5 bases). Germline CDR1 is SQVTM and CDR2 is ANQGSEA. V dropped 1 base and J dropped 9 bases, with 12 bases sitting between them. The CDR3 is made up of 13 amino acids. CDR3 loop: CSVEVQDTQKLFF. CDR3 bases: TGCAGCGTTGAAGTCCAGGACACACAAAAACTGTTTTTT.

This clone has just a few counts. V is TRBV5-1 and J is TRBJ2-7; D not resolved. Germline CDR1 SGHRS, CDR2 YFSETQ. V shed 4 bases and J shed 2 bases, with 7 bases lying between them. The CDR3 length is 12 residues. In nucleotides, the CDR3 is TGCGCCAGCAGCCAAGACACCTACGAGCAGTACTTC. It specifies CASSQDTYEQYF.

The chain is built from TRBV7-2 and TRBJ2-2; possible D gene TRBD2, 7 bases. In germline, CDR1 is SGHTA, CDR2 FQGNSA. Trimming took off 5 bases at V and 6 bases at J, with 25 bases between the two ends. The CDR3 sequence is 18 residues long. CDR3 in DNA: TGTGCCAGCAGCCCCTATGAGGTTTGGCGGGGGCCCGCCGGGGAGCTGTTTTTT. It encodes CASSPYEVWRGPAGELFF.

This clone was seen more than once but under ten times. V usage is TRBV7-8 and J usage is TRBJ2-5; 12 nucleotides agree with TRBD2. Germline V lookup: CDR1 SGHVS, CDR2 FQNEAQ. With V trimmed by 5 bases and J by 3 bases, 4 bases remained unmatched. This CDR3 spans 15 amino acids. CDR3 protein: CASSVASGGEETQYF. CDR3 bases: TGTGCCAGCAGCGTGGCTAGCGGGGGGGAAGAGACCCAGTACTTC.

This CDR3 is CASSPGQPSYEQYF. The CDR3 DNA reads as TGTGCCAGCAGCCCGGGACAGCCCTCCTACGAGCAGTACTTC. This sequence joins TRBV5-4 and TRBJ2-7; 7 nucleotides line up with TRBD1. With 4 bases clipped from V and 0 bases from J, the junction kept 4 bases outside the gene matches. The CDR3 runs 14 residues. Germline CDR1 and CDR2: SGHNT and YYREEE (reference sequence).

At least ten counts were recorded for this clone. The chain couples TRBV11-2 to TRBJ2-3; TRBD1 aligns across 8 bases. This CDR3 region has 15 residues. V shed 4 bases, J shed 4 bases, and the junction held 7 bases outside the gene matches. The germline V gene encodes CDR1 SGHAT and CDR2 FQNNGV. CDR3 residues: CASSYLPDRADTQYF. The CDR3 nucleotides are TGTGCCAGCAGCTACTTACCGGACAGGGCAGATACGCAGTATTTT.

The V and J genes are TRBV5-4 and TRBJ2-3; D might be TRBD2 (5 bases). CDR3 length: 13 amino acids. V gave up 3 bases and J gave up 4 bases, with 9 bases separating them. Germline lookup yields CDR1 SGHNT and CDR2 YYREEE (reference sequence). The CDR3 DNA sequence: TGTGCCAGCAGCTCCCCGAGGGCAGATACGCAGTATTTT. It yields the protein CASSSPRADTQYF.

The sample holds a few counts of this clone. As DNA, the CDR3 is TGTGCCAGCAGCCTCGGAGCGCAGGGGGCGCAGGGTGAGCAGTTCTTC. Encoded protein: CASSLGAQGAQGEQFF. The chain combines TRBV7-7 with TRBJ2-1, with 8 bases fitting TRBD1. This CDR3 spans 16 amino acids. With 5 bases clipped from V and 9 bases from J, the junction kept 15 bases outside the gene matches. In germline, CDR1 is SSHAT, CDR2 FNYEAQ (reference sequence).

This clone showed up just a few times. V and J are TRBV23-1 and TRBJ2-1, with D uncertain. TRBV23-1 counts as an open reading frame of uncertain function. There are 15 residues in the CDR3. V was trimmed by 3 bases and J by 7 bases, leaving 16 bases between them. The CDR3 region has the DNA TGCGCCAGCAGTCAGATGGCCCCTCCCTTGAATGAGCAGTTCTTC. It encodes CASSQMAPPLNEQFF.

This clone has at least ten counts. This chain uses TRBV12-5 with TRBJ2-1; 8 bases align to TRBD1. V shed 5 bases and J 6 bases; nucleotides not matched to a gene: 6. Germline loops: CDR1 LGHNT, CDR2 FRNRAP. The CDR3 runs 14 residues. CDR3 DNA: TGTGCTAGTGGTCCCGGACAGGGCCTCAATGAGCAGTTCTTC. Its translation is CASGPGQGLNEQFF.

This clone showed up just a few times. This chain links TRBV5-1 with TRBJ2-5, with 11 bases identical to TRBD2. Germline CDR1 reads SGHRS; CDR2 reads YFSETQ. V dropped 5 bases and J dropped 3; count of bases not matched to a gene: 9. The CDR3 totals 16 residues. The CDR3 is CASRDPTSGDEETQYF. As DNA, the CDR3 is TGCGCCAGCAGGGACCCGACTAGCGGGGATGAAGAGACCCAGTACTTC.

This clone was counted a few times. This chain links TRBV7-8 with TRBJ2-5; D may be TRBD2 (5 bases). Germline V gene lookup returns CDR1 SGHVS and CDR2 FQNEAQ. The ends were cut back, 6 bases at V and 0 bases at J, with 11 bases in the middle. This CDR3 region has 14 residues. CDR3 in amino acids: CASSFRRNQETQYF. CDR3 DNA: TGTGCCAGCAGTTTCCGGAGGAACCAAGAGACCCAGTACTTC. Based on the CDR3 plus reference TRBV7-8 and TRBJ2-5, the full variable domain is GAGVSQSPRYKVAKRGQDVALRCDPISGHVSLFWYQQALGQGPEFLTYFQNEAQLDKSGLPSDRFFAERPEGSVSTLKIQRTQQEDSAVYLCASSFRRNQETQYFGPGTRLLVL.

The sample holds a few counts of this clone. The rearrangement joins TRBV6-5 to TRBJ1-1, with 7 bases matching TRBD1. Per the germline V gene, CDR1 is MNHEY and CDR2 is SVGAGI. J was trimmed by 8 bases and V by 6 bases; bases with no gene match: 9. This CDR3 is 13 amino acids long. CDR3 loop: CASRIQGRQEAFF. The DNA for the CDR3 is TGTGCCAGCAGGATACAGGGGCGTCAGGAAGCTTTCTTT.